This TCR beta chain comes out of a study of T cell repertoires in cytomegalovirus infection. Study information: Recently identified HLA-C-restricted CMV epitopes were used, and well-studied HLA-B-restricted CMV epitopes were used as well. Evidence of both CMV infection and a matching HLA type came from public TCR beta signatures. General study points: What dominated the ex vivo response were HLA-C-restricted CMV-specific TCR beta clonotypes.

TCRdb recomputed calls from the reads with MiXCR, one row per CDR3 protein. The profile shows 100,000 to 150,000 distinct CDR3 sequences, approximately 30% of them singletons. This clonotype turned up a few times. Antigen specificity is unknown. The V segment lost 3 bases and the J segment 3 bases; nucleotides outside the gene matches: 7. Germline lookup yields CDR1 LNHDA and CDR2 SQIVND (reference sequence). This CDR3 has 17 amino acids. The sequences come from CD8+ T cells from cultured PBMCs, collected from culture after CMV antigen stimulation. V usage is TRBV19 and J usage is TRBJ2-2, with 10 bases lining up with TRBD2. This receptor was obtained from a human donor in good health (CMV status not recorded). Some clones in this sample may be carry-over from other donors' samples. CDR3 loop: CASSIMLAGVDTGELFF. The CDR3, as DNA: TGTGCCAGTAGTATTATGCTAGCGGGGGTGGACACCGGGGAGCTGTTTTTT.